A single sample is the source of the 13 T cell receptor beta chains below, sequenced in a study of control samples from healthy donors and cancer patients. Measured with immunoSEQ multiplex PCR; TCRdb has only the in-frame clones, and not every one. The sample includes 20,000 to 30,000 clones, 75% to 90% of them seen just once. Sequenced: PBMCs. The receptors were sampled from a man in his fifties or sixties with colorectal cancer.

In the case of this clone: A junction boundary mismatches the germline segment, possibly from a read error. The chain combines TRBV5-5 with TRBJ2-2, with TRBD1 matching over 7 bases. This CDR3 has 15 residues. Germline V gene data show CDR1 as SGHKS and CDR2 as YYEKEE (reference sequence). The CDR3 reads CASTLTGIGTGELFF. CDR3 in DNA: TGTGCCAGCACCTTGACAGGGATCGGCACCGGGGAGCTGTTTTTT.

The rearrangement uses TRBV30 and TRBJ2-6; TRBD1 matches 7 bases. V was clipped by 8 bases and J by 4 bases; unmatched bases: 8. This CDR3 comprises 14 residues. Germline-derived CDR1 and CDR2 are GTSNPN and SVGIG (reference sequence). The CDR3 reads CAREQGTGANVLTF. DNA of the CDR3: TGTGCCAGGGAACAGGGGACCGGGGCCAACGTCCTGACTTTC.

The chain joins TRBV15 to TRBJ1-1; D gene unclear. This CDR3 is 16 amino acids long. Germline V gives CDR1 LNHNV, CDR2 YYDKDF (reference sequence). With 5 bases removed from V and 0 bases from J, the gap between germline ends came to 16 bases. In nucleotides, the CDR3 is TGTGCCACCAGCGGGCAGAGTCAAACGATGAACACTGAAGCTTTCTTT. This gives the protein CATSGQSQTMNTEAFF.

The chain uses TRBV6-5 and TRBJ2-1; D ambiguous. This CDR3 contains 14 residues. Germline V CDR1 and CDR2: MNHEY, SVGAGI. Trimming took 0 bases from V and 5 from J, leaving 8 bases between them. CDR3 protein: CASSYSGPNNEQFF. The CDR3 DNA sequence: TGTGCCAGCAGTTACTCTGGACCAAACAATGAGCAGTTCTTC.

The V and J genes are TRBV29-1 and TRBJ1-5, with D perhaps matching TRBD1 (5 bases). Trimming took 2 bases from V and 2 from J, leaving 10 bases between them. The CDR3 loop spans 14 amino acids. The germline V gene encodes CDR1 SQVTM and CDR2 ANQGSEA. The CDR3 DNA follows: TGCAGCGTTGAATTGGGGGGAGGCAATCAGCCCCAGCATTTT. It is translated as CSVELGGGNQPQHF. Together with reference TRBV29-1 and TRBJ1-5, the CDR3 gives the full variable domain: SAVISQKPSRDICQRGTSLTIQCQVDSQVTMMFWYRQQPGQSLTLIATANQGSEATYESGFVIDKFPISRPNLTFSTLTVSNMSPEDSSIYLCSVELGGGNQPQHFGDGTRLSIL.

This chain connects TRBV5-5 to TRBJ1-1; TRBD1 aligns across 7 bases. Germline V gene lookup returns CDR1 SGHKS and CDR2 YYEKEE (reference sequence). This CDR3 spans 15 amino acids. With 3 bases clipped from V and 4 bases from J, the junction kept 9 bases outside the gene matches. The CDR3 nucleotides are TGTGCCAGCAGCTCCCCTGACAGGGCGGTCACTGAAGCTTTCTTT. Translating gives CASSSPDRAVTEAFF.

The chain carries TRBV3-1 (or the pseudogene TRBV3-2) and TRBJ2-3; D may be TRBD1 (5 bases). Germline values: CDR1 LGHDT, CDR2 YNNKEL (reference sequence). V lost 0 bases and J 14 bases, leaving 15 bases between the germline ends. This CDR3 is 13 amino acids long. In DNA form, the CDR3 reads TGTGCCAGCAGCCAAGATGGGGCCACGGACCGGTATTTT. This sequence encodes CASSQDGATDRYF.

The chain uses TRBV2 and TRBJ1-5; 8 nucleotides agree with TRBD1. V gave up 6 bases and J gave up 6 bases; unmatched junction bases: 16. The CDR3 is 17 amino acids. The V gene's germline CDR1 is SNHLY and CDR2 FYNNEI. CDR3: CASRPSGGAGGGQPQHF. As DNA, the CDR3 is TGTGCCAGCAGACCCTCAGGGGGCGCAGGGGGCGGTCAGCCCCAGCATTTT.

The chain has TRBV6-5 and TRBJ1-5, with TRBD1 matching 9 bases. The CDR3 length is 15 residues. Germline assignment: CDR1 MNHEY and CDR2 SVGAGI. V lost 7 bases to trimming and J lost 2 bases; unmatched junction nucleotides: 6. The DNA for the CDR3 is TGTGCCAGCACTATGACAGGGGGTCGCAATCAGCCCCAGCATTTT. Protein sequence: CASTMTGGRNQPQHF.

This chain joins TRBV5-1 and TRBJ1-4, with TRBD1 identical over 7 bases. Germline-derived CDR1 and CDR2 are SGHRS and YFSETQ. The CDR3 is made up of 16 amino acids. J was trimmed by 7 bases and V by 0 bases; bases with no gene match: 9. Here the CDR3 reads CASSLVSTGKGEKLFF. In DNA form, the CDR3 reads TGCGCCAGCAGCTTGGTATCGACAGGGAAAGGTGAAAAACTGTTTTTT.

The chain uses TRBV6-5 and TRBJ1-2; TRBD1 matches at 8 bases. From germline, CDR1 is MNHEY and CDR2 SVGAGI. V was clipped by 8 bases and J by 6 bases; unmatched bases: 11. The CDR3 covers 14 residues. CDR3 loop: CASPKDAGGNGYTF. CDR3 DNA: TGTGCCAGCCCCAAAGATGCAGGGGGCAATGGCTACACCTTC.

The J gene is TRBJ1-3, the V gene TRBV7-9; D is ambiguous. The length of the CDR3 is 15 residues. CDR1 and CDR2 (germline): SEHNR, FQNEAQ (reference sequence). V shed 1 base and J shed 4 bases, with 11 bases lying between them. The CDR3 loop is CASSLGSLVGNTIYF. The CDR3 DNA reads as TGTGCCAGCAGCTTAGGGTCCCTTGTGGGAAACACCATATATTTT.

The rearrangement joins TRBV6-5 to TRBJ1-5; 7 nucleotides line up with TRBD1. The CDR3 sequence is 14 residues long. In germline, CDR1 is MNHEY, CDR2 SVGAGI. V lost 8 bases, J lost 5 bases, and 9 bases stayed unmatched. The DNA for the CDR3 is TGTGCCAGCCTTGCCGGGACAGCTTATCAGCCCCAGCATTTT. Translation gives CASLAGTAYQPQHF.